The rows below give T cell receptor beta chains drawn from one sample of a study of blood T cell repertoires in COVID-19. The method was immunoSEQ multiplex PCR; TCRdb's version includes in-frame clones alone and lacks a portion of them. Of about 240,000 clones detected, just under 85% appear once; the ten largest clones hold 9.6%. The sample was peripheral blood. These receptors all come from a woman of 80 years or more with acute or convalescent COVID-19. Both conserved end residues are part of each CDR3.

>TRBV7-3|TRBJ1-1
CASSPRGGTENTEAFF
>TRBV30|TRBJ2-3
CAWSKNSGGAANTQYF
>TRBV5-1|TRBJ1-3
CASSSPDSRNTIYF
>TRBV25-1|TRBJ1-5
CASSVGNQPQHF
>TRBV18|TRBJ1-6
CASSPQGNSYNSPLHF
>TRBV6-4|TRBJ2-2
CASSKDRVAGELFF
>TRBV19|TRBJ2-7
CASSRAGGLYEQYF
>TRBV4-2|TRBJ1-5
CASSQEQIQYSNQPQHF
>TRBV4-1|TRBJ2-5
CASSQASGGETQYF
>TRBV2|TRBJ1-1
CASRFFQNTEAFF
>TRBV5-1|TRBJ2-5
CASSDRGREETQYF
>TRBV6-5|TRBJ1-1
CASSPTGGDTEAFF
>TRBV28|TRBJ2-3
CASSFIPMTGSTSTDTQYF
>TRBV29-1|TRBJ1-1
CSFRELMNTEAFF
>TRBV6-1|TRBJ2-2
CASSDQPQTGTGELFF
>TRBV9|TRBJ1-2
CASSVVPGDSGYTF
>TRBV19|TRBJ2-1
CASSIKGTGYNEQFF
>TRBV10-3|TRBJ1-4
CAIRPATNEKLFF
>TRBV4-1|TRBJ1-4
CASSRQLQEEKLFF
>TRBV10-3|TRBJ1-1
CAISDEQGMNTEAFF
>TRBV20-1|TRBJ2-3
CSASTSDTQYF
>TRBV2|TRBJ2-3
CASSDRVIDTQYF
>TRBV9|TRBJ2-1
CASSTRQGGPYNEQFF